The source of this T cell receptor beta chain is a study of vaccination and CD4 T cells after COVID-19. The wider study: As their vaccination, participants received two doses of either BNT162b2 or mRNA-1273 vaccine. Control cultures were supplied with a CEFX pool, an HIV-1 Nef pool, or no peptide at all. Findings and caveats of the study: Median reactive clonotypes, those recognizing SARS-CoV-2, rose from 21 to 38, not significantly. Vaccine-specific clones numbering 304 of 307 showed spike mono-reactivity in convalescent patients.

The Oncomine TCR Beta short-read assay generated sequence data from the DNA of cultured CD4+ T cells. TCRdb called the PCR reads again in MiXCR, with one record for every CDR3 protein. The table has approximately 10,000 distinct CDR3 sequences, 45% seen once. Sample treatment: roughly ten-day PBMC culture with coronavirus spike peptide pools or control peptides (ViraFEST assay). This clonotype was picked up one time. Its antigen is currently unknown. This material consisted of cultured CD4+ T cells from blood, taken after SARS-CoV-2 vaccination. The clonotype originates from a human donor with COVID-19.

The CDR3 nucleotides are TGTGCCAGCAGGCCACAGGGGGCCAGCCAAGAGACCCAGTACTTC. Translating gives CASRPQGASQETQYF. The V call is TRBV5-4, the J call TRBJ2-5, with 9 bases aligning to TRBD1. The V gene end was trimmed by 5 bases and the J gene end by 1 base; junction bases not matched to a gene: 6. CDR1 is SGHNT, CDR2 YYREEE, per germline (reference sequence). The length of the CDR3 is 15 residues.